A selection of T cell receptor beta chains follows, all from one sample in a study of T cell repertoires in cytomegalovirus infection. TCRdb re-analysed the reads in MiXCR, keeping a single row per CDR3 protein. The sample contains 650,000 to 900,000 distinct CDR3 sequences, almost 30% of which appear only once. The antigens these receptors bind are not known. Specimen: cultured CD8+ T cells from PBMCs, collected from culture after CMV antigen stimulation. The source of these receptors is a human donor in good health (CMV status not recorded). Some clones in this sample may be carry-over from other donors' samples. Each CDR3 is given with its conserved first and last residue. Fields, in order: D gene, V gene, J gene, clone size, CDR3 DNA, CDR3 protein. The D gene is left open where the match is weak. Expanded clones are given a class, and other clones once, few, many or no size at all.

D gene: .; V gene: TRBV7-9; J gene: TRBJ2-1; clone size: .; CDR3 DNA: TGTGCCAGCAGCTCCACAAACAATGAGCAGTTCTTC; CDR3 protein: CASSSTNNEQFF
D gene: .; V gene: TRBV4-1; J gene: TRBJ1-4; clone size: .; CDR3 DNA: TGCGCCAGCAGCCAGATGATCGGAACTAATGAAAAACTGTTTTTT; CDR3 protein: CASSQMIGTNEKLFF
D gene: TRBD1; V gene: TRBV7-9; J gene: TRBJ2-7; clone size: .; CDR3 DNA: TGTGCCTTCGCCTCTGAGGGGGCAAGGGAGCAGTACTTC; CDR3 protein: CAFASEGAREQYF
D gene: .; V gene: TRBV28; J gene: TRBJ1-4; clone size: few; CDR3 DNA: TGTGCCAGCAGGGACCTGGACAGCGATGAAAAACTGTTTTTT; CDR3 protein: CASRDLDSDEKLFF
D gene: .; V gene: TRBV5-6; J gene: TRBJ2-1; clone size: .; CDR3 DNA: TGTGCCAGCAGCTTATTCGGGCAGGGTGACAATGAGCAGTTCTTC; CDR3 protein: CASSLFGQGDNEQFF
D gene: TRBD2; V gene: TRBV27; J gene: TRBJ2-1; clone size: .; CDR3 DNA: TGTGCCAGCAGTTTCGGACTAGCGGGGGAGCAGTTCTTC; CDR3 protein: CASSFGLAGEQFF
D gene: TRBD1; V gene: TRBV7-9; J gene: TRBJ1-1; clone size: .; CDR3 DNA: TGTGCCAGCAGCTCCCAGGGGGTAGACACTGAAGCTTTCTTT; CDR3 protein: CASSSQGVDTEAFF
D gene: TRBD1; V gene: TRBV10-3; J gene: TRBJ2-3; clone size: .; CDR3 DNA: TGTGCCACCTACAGGGGGGTCACGCAGTATTTT; CDR3 protein: CATYRGVTQYF
D gene: .; V gene: TRBV2; J gene: TRBJ2-2; clone size: few; CDR3 DNA: TGTGCCAGCCCCAGTGTGGGGGAAGCGAACACCGGGGAGCTGTTTTTT; CDR3 protein: CASPSVGEANTGELFF
D gene: TRBD1; V gene: TRBV9; J gene: TRBJ2-7; clone size: .; CDR3 DNA: TGTGCCAGCAGCGTAGGGCAGCCGGGACAGCACTACGAGCAGTACTTC; CDR3 protein: CASSVGQPGQHYEQYF
D gene: TRBD1; V gene: TRBV3-1; J gene: TRBJ1-1; clone size: .; CDR3 DNA: TGTGCCAGCAGCCAAGAATGGGAGACAGGGGTCGGGGTTGACACTGAAGCTTTCTTT; CDR3 protein: CASSQEWETGVGVDTEAFF
D gene: .; V gene: TRBV7-9; J gene: TRBJ2-7; clone size: few; CDR3 DNA: TGTGCCAGCAGCGAGGGGGGAAAACCGTACGAGCAGTACTTC; CDR3 protein: CASSEGGKPYEQYF
D gene: TRBD1; V gene: TRBV12-3/TRBV12-4; J gene: TRBJ1-2; clone size: few; CDR3 DNA: TGTGCCAGCAGTTTACAGGGGGCGAGCTATGGCTACACCTTC; CDR3 protein: CASSLQGASYGYTF
D gene: TRBD1; V gene: TRBV7-6; J gene: TRBJ2-7; clone size: .; CDR3 DNA: TGTGCCAGCAGCCCCCGAGGGGGACAGGGAAACTCCTACGAGCAGTACTTC; CDR3 protein: CASSPRGGQGNSYEQYF
D gene: .; V gene: TRBV27; J gene: TRBJ2-7; clone size: .; CDR3 DNA: .; CDR3 protein: CASSWGQGTISYF
D gene: .; V gene: TRBV12-3/TRBV12-4; J gene: TRBJ1-4; clone size: .; CDR3 DNA: TGTGCCAGTGGGGGTCCCAGGGCTGGAGAAAAACTGTTTTTT; CDR3 protein: CASGGPRAGEKLFF
D gene: .; V gene: TRBV6-5; J gene: TRBJ1-3; clone size: .; CDR3 DNA: TGTGCCAGCAGTTCCTCCGGCGGCTCTGGAAACACCATATATTTT; CDR3 protein: CASSSSGGSGNTIYF
D gene: .; V gene: TRBV20-1; J gene: TRBJ1-2; clone size: few; CDR3 DNA: TGCAGTGCTCCCCGGACAGATTTCTATGGCTACACCTTC; CDR3 protein: CSAPRTDFYGYTF
D gene: TRBD1; V gene: TRBV28; J gene: TRBJ2-3; clone size: .; CDR3 DNA: TGTGCCAGCAGTTTATGGGGGACAGGGGGCCCAGATACGCAGTATTTT; CDR3 protein: CASSLWGTGGPDTQYF
D gene: .; V gene: TRBV7-4; J gene: TRBJ2-1; clone size: .; CDR3 DNA: TGTGCCAGCAGCTCCAACTTGGGGGGGGCCCCATACAATGAGCAGTTCTTC; CDR3 protein: CASSSNLGGAPYNEQFF
D gene: .; V gene: TRBV28; J gene: TRBJ1-5; clone size: .; CDR3 DNA: TGTGCCAGCACCTCGACAGTTAGCAATCAGCCCCAGCATTTT; CDR3 protein: CASTSTVSNQPQHF
D gene: TRBD2; V gene: TRBV9; J gene: TRBJ2-3; clone size: .; CDR3 DNA: TGTGCCAGCAGCGTAGGCCTAGCGGGGGGGTCTAATACGCAGTATTTT; CDR3 protein: CASSVGLAGGSNTQYF
D gene: .; V gene: TRBV19; J gene: TRBJ2-6; clone size: few; CDR3 DNA: TGTGCCAGTAGTCCCCACAGGGATGGGGCCAACGTCCTGACTTTC; CDR3 protein: CASSPHRDGANVLTF
D gene: .; V gene: TRBV7-9; J gene: TRBJ2-7; clone size: .; CDR3 DNA: TGTGCCAGCAGCCTCCGACAGGATCGGCCGTATACCTACGAGCAGTACTTC; CDR3 protein: CASSLRQDRPYTYEQYF
D gene: .; V gene: TRBV14; J gene: TRBJ2-1; clone size: few; CDR3 DNA: TGTGCCAGCAGCCATAAAGGACACCCTACCTACAATGAGCAGTTCTTC; CDR3 protein: CASSHKGHPTYNEQFF
D gene: .; V gene: TRBV7-9; J gene: TRBJ2-2; clone size: .; CDR3 DNA: TGTGCCAGCAACTTTTACTCTGTTACCGGGGAGCTGTTTTTT; CDR3 protein: CASNFYSVTGELFF
D gene: TRBD2; V gene: TRBV6-2/TRBV6-3; J gene: TRBJ2-5; clone size: few; CDR3 DNA: TGTGCCACCTCCCTGGCGGGGGGGCGAGAGACCCAGTACTTC; CDR3 protein: CATSLAGGRETQYF
D gene: TRBD2; V gene: TRBV4-1; J gene: TRBJ2-7; clone size: .; CDR3 DNA: TGCGCCAGCAGCCTTGCCGGGGCGACTAGCGGTTACGAGCAGTACTTC; CDR3 protein: CASSLAGATSGYEQYF
D gene: TRBD1; V gene: TRBV10-3; J gene: TRBJ1-5; clone size: many; CDR3 DNA: TGTGCCATCAGTGAGCCGGGACAGAATCAGCCCCAGCATTTT; CDR3 protein: CAISEPGQNQPQHF